This section outlines one T cell receptor beta chain sequence together with its context. Its target is not known. These data belong to a study of OX40 agonist ivuxolimab in advanced cancers. Overall study results and limits: Low normalized T-cell clonal expansion was also seen in some nonresponders.

Assay used: immunoSEQ multiplex PCR; TCRdb lists only in-frame clones, some missing. The sample yields roughly 5,900 clones, over 65% seen once. The CDR3 covers 14 residues. The germline V gene has CDR1 SGHTA and CDR2 FQGTGA. The V end lost 3 bases, the J end lost 7 bases, and 12 bases lay between the germline ends. This TCR derives from an adult with an advanced solid tumor such as melanoma, head and neck, liver or kidney cancer. The chain employs TRBV7-3 and TRBJ2-2; possible D gene TRBD2, 6 bases. Here the sequenced sample was CD4+ or CD8+ T cells sorted from blood, taken in a trial of the OX40 agonist ivuxolimab. The CDR3, as DNA: TGTGCCAGCAGCTTGGAGGGAGCGGGCGGGGAGCTGTTTTTT. This codes for CASSLEGAGGELFF.